This T cell receptor (beta chain) emerged from a study of T cell responses to AZD1222 COVID-19 vaccine. A note on this clone: As yet, its antigen is unknown.

Sequenced by immunoSEQ multiplex PCR; TCRdb stores in-frame clones only, minus some. The table has some 110,000 clones, roughly 86% seen once. Broader study findings: White British people made up most donors, females outnumbered males, and clonal diversity was possibly underestimated. No day 14 peak samples; only post-peak repertoires were characterized.

CDR3 length: 13 amino acids. The V end was cut by 5 bases, the J end by 3 bases, with 10 bases between. Germline loops: CDR1 SEHNR, CDR2 FQNEAQ (reference sequence). The clonotype comes from an adult who received the MenACWY meningococcal vaccine as a control. The material was peripheral blood, obtained 28 days after the second dose of the MenACWY control vaccine. This rearrangement joins TRBV7-9 to TRBJ1-1; possible D gene TRBD1, 6 bases. CDR3 nucleotides: TGTGCCAGCAGCCTTCGGACAGACACTGAAGCTTTCTTT. Encoded protein: CASSLRTDTEAFF.